One and the same sample provided the 20 T cell receptor beta chains below, sequenced in a study of metastatic and nonmetastatic thyroid tumors. TCRdb re-called the PCR reads via MiXCR. The sample lists approximately 82,000 clones, around 13% seen once, with 7% to 10% in the top ten. Nobody among the patients had been given any treatment before thyroid surgery. The sequenced sample was tumor tissue. The receptors were sampled from a female donor with papillary thyroid cancer or a benign thyroid nodule (not recorded which). Some clones in this sample may be carry-over from other donors' samples.

This clone appeared many times. This chain links TRBV11-3 with TRBJ2-1, with D perhaps matching TRBD1 (5 bases). Trimming took 8 bases from V and 7 from J, leaving 21 bases between them. The CDR3 is 15 amino acids. Germline CDR1 reads SGHNT; CDR2 reads YENEEA. The CDR3, as DNA: TGTGCCAGCGGTCAGGGATTGGACGTAGGGAATGAGCAGTTCTTC. As protein: CASGQGLDVGNEQFF.

The chain recombines TRBV6-1 with TRBJ2-2, with unresolved D. V was trimmed by 5 bases and J by 14 bases, leaving 18 bases between them. The CDR3 has 13 residues. CDR1 is MNHNS and CDR2 is SASEGT in the germline V gene. This CDR3 reads CASSQPRPVDLFF. CDR3 nucleotides: TGTGCCAGCAGTCAACCGCGGCCCGTGGATCTGTTTTTT.

Within the sample, this clone is medium-sized. The chain employs TRBV6-1 and TRBJ1-2; tentatively, D is TRBD1 (6 bases). V was pared by 5 bases and J by 2 bases, with 21 bases between. From germline, CDR1 is MNHNS and CDR2 SASEGT. CDR3 length: 17 amino acids. CDR3 DNA: TGTGCCAGCAGTACAGTGTTAGCGGACGGGACAAACTATGGCTACACCTTC. Translated, it gives CASSTVLADGTNYGYTF.

This clone has a count of ten or more. The V call is TRBV2, the J call TRBJ2-7, with 8 bases matching TRBD2. V lost 7 bases to trimming and J lost 3 bases; unmatched junction nucleotides: 5. The CDR3 consists of 13 residues. The germline V gene has CDR1 SNHLY and CDR2 FYNNEI. CDR3 protein: CASTGGTSYEQYF. The DNA of the CDR3 is TGTGCCAGCACCGGTGGGACTAGCTACGAGCAGTACTTC.

In the case of this clone: This may arise from a read error, as a much more abundant clone is one base away. This chain connects TRBV11-3 to TRBJ2-5, with D possibly TRBD1 on 5 matching bases. The CDR3 length is 14 residues. Per the germline V gene, CDR1 is SGHNT and CDR2 is YENEEA. CDR3 nucleotides: TGTGCCAGCATCTTAGGGGTTTCCCAAGAGACCCAGTACTTC. Amino acids: CASILGVSQETQYF.

This clone was seen ten or more times. The genes are TRBV19 and TRBJ2-2, with D tentatively TRBD2 (5 bases). V was cut by 3 bases and J by 0 bases, with 14 bases left in between. CDR3 length: 17 amino acids. Germline CDR1 reads LNHDA; CDR2 reads SQIVND (reference sequence). The CDR3 protein is CASSIAQRTPNTGELFF. The CDR3 DNA follows: TGTGCCAGTAGTATCGCCCAGAGGACTCCGAACACCGGGGAGCTGTTTTTT.

This clone was detected ten times or more. The chain carries TRBV30 and TRBJ1-5; no definite D call. This CDR3 is built from 13 residues. CDR1 GTSNPN and CDR2 SVGIG come from the germline V gene (reference sequence). Deletions cut 4 bases from V and 0 bases from J, with 7 bases between. The CDR3 bases are TGTGCCTGGACTGAAAATAGCAATCAGCCCCAGCATTTT. This codes for CAWTENSNQPQHF.

On this clone itself: One end of the junction fails to match germline, which may point to a read error. The chain combines TRBV3-1 with TRBJ1-6; D remains unclear. The CDR3 consists of 15 residues. Germline lookup yields CDR1 LGHDT and CDR2 YNNKEL (reference sequence). CDR3 residues: CASSQVGSHNSPLLF. The CDR3 DNA reads as TGTGCCAGCAGCCAAGTGGGTTCTCATAATTCACCCCTCCTCTTT.

This clone has at least ten counts. V is TRBV20-1 and J is TRBJ1-1; 8 nucleotides agree with TRBD1. There are 14 residues in the CDR3. The V segment lost 1 base and the J segment 5 bases; nucleotides outside the gene matches: 6. CDR1 DFQATT and CDR2 SNEGSKA come from the germline V gene (reference sequence). Written as DNA, the CDR3 is TGCAGTGCTAGAGTTGACAGGGGTGGGACTGAAGCTTTCTTT. It specifies CSARVDRGGTEAFF.

This chain connects TRBV5-1 to TRBJ2-5; D tentatively fits TRBD1 or TRBD2 (6 bases each). CDR3 length: 17 amino acids. Trimming stripped 4 bases from V and 4 bases from J, with 23 bases between. CDR1 SGHRS and CDR2 YFSETQ come from the germline V gene. The CDR3 bases are TGCGCCAGCAGCATGGAGGGGCCAGGGGTGAAAGGAGAGACCCAGTACTTC. Its protein product is CASSMEGPGVKGETQYF. Drawing the rest from reference TRBV5-1 and TRBJ2-5, the complete variable domain is KAGVTQTPRYLIKTRGQQVTLSCSPISGHRSVSWYQQTPGQGLQFLFEYFSETQRNKGNFPGRFSGRQFSNSRSEMNVSTLELGDSALYLCASSMEGPGVKGETQYFGPGTRLLVL.

This clone was detected many times. The V call is TRBV7-2, the J call TRBJ2-3; 7 bases agree with TRBD2. The germline V gene encodes CDR1 SGHTA and CDR2 FQGNSA. The ends lost 1 base at V and 3 bases at J; junction bases unmatched: 4. CDR3 length: 15 residues. The CDR3 bases are TGTGCCAGCAGCTTAGTGGCGGGAGCAACAGATACGCAGTATTTT. Its protein product is CASSLVAGATDTQYF.

This clone was detected a few times. A much more abundant neighbour one base away suggests this may be a read error. The rearrangement links TRBV27 to TRBJ2-5, with D unresolved. The ends were cut back, 1 base at V and 1 base at J, with 16 bases in the middle. CDR3 length: 17 amino acids. Germline V lookup: CDR1 MNHEY, CDR2 SMNVEV (reference sequence). In DNA, the CDR3 is TGTGCCAGCAGTTTATTGGGCAGCCTAGATTCCCAAGAGACCCAGTACTTC. Translation: CASSLLGSLDSQETQYF.

As to this clone: A much larger clone is a single base away; this may be a read error. This same CDR3 is encoded by further DNA sequences in the sample. CDR3 sequence reads: CASSLSRPGGVNTEAFF. In DNA, the CDR3 is TGTGCCAGCAGCTTAAGCCGTCCGGGGGGAGTGAACACCGAAGCTTTCTTT. The V gene is TRBV11-1, the J gene TRBJ1-1; weak D call: TRBD1 (5 bases). The CDR3 is 17 residues long. CDR1 is SGHAT and CDR2 is FQDESV in the germline V gene (reference sequence). Filled out from reference TRBV11-1 and TRBJ1-1, the complete variable domain reads EAEVAQSPRYKITEKSQAVAFWCDPISGHATLYWYRQILGQGPELLVQFQDESVVDDSQLPKDRFSAERLKGVDSTLKIQPAELGDSAMYLCASSLSRPGGVNTEAFFGQGTRLTVV.

Of note for this clone: A clone one base away is much larger, so this may be a read error. V gene TRBV18 combines with J gene TRBJ2-5; 7 bases agree with TRBD2. Per germline, CDR1 KGHSH and CDR2 LQKENI. The CDR3 is made up of 16 amino acids. CDR3 sequence (DNA): TGTGTCAGCTCCCCAAGTCTGGGACTAACGAAAGAGACCCAGTACTTC. Encoded protein: CVSSPSLGLTKETQYF. Complete variable domain (other parts from reference TRBV18 and TRBJ2-5): NAGVMQNPRHLVRRRGQEARLRCSPMKGHSHVYWYRQLPEEGLKFMVYLQKENIIDESGMPKERFSAEFPKEGPSILRIQQVVRGDSAAYFCVSSPSLGLTKETQYFGPGTRLLVL.

The sample holds a few counts of this clone. It may be a read error: a sequence one base away is much more abundant. The chain combines TRBV11-2 with TRBJ2-1; 8 bases agree with TRBD1. The length of the CDR3 is 13 residues. CDR1 SGHAT and CDR2 FQNNGV come from the germline V gene. This chain's CDR3 is CASSSDRGNGQFF. CDR3 nucleotides: TGTGCCAGCAGCTCAGACAGGGGAAATGGGCAGTTCTTC. Supplemented by reference TRBV11-2 and TRBJ2-1, the full variable domain reads EAGVAQSPRYKIIEKRQSVAFWCNPISGHATLYWYQQILGQGPKLLIQFQNNGVVDDSQLPKDRFSAERLKGVDSTLKIQPAKLEDSAVYLCASSSDRGNGQFFGPGTRLTVL.

This clone was observed many times. The rearrangement links TRBV5-1 to TRBJ2-1; 8 bases line up with TRBD1. CDR1 SGHRS and CDR2 YFSETQ come from the germline V gene. V trimming: 0 bases; J trimming: 10 bases; junction bases outside the gene matches: 9. The CDR3 totals 15 residues. The CDR3: CASSLDQGAQREQFF. The CDR3 nucleotides read TGCGCCAGCAGCTTGGACCAGGGGGCGCAGCGGGAGCAGTTCTTC.

The table lists this clone with many counts. The same CDR3 is also encoded by other DNA sequences in this sample. This chain connects TRBV30 to TRBJ2-7; TRBD2 is a possible D gene (6 bases). Trimming stripped 3 bases from V and 2 bases from J, with 11 bases between. The CDR3 runs to 13 residues. Per germline, CDR1 GTSNPN and CDR2 SVGIG (reference sequence). CDR3 in amino acids: CAWRGDFAYEQYF. The CDR3 nucleotides read TGTGCCTGGAGGGGGGACTTTGCCTACGAGCAGTACTTC. The full variable domain, with the rest looked up from reference TRBV30 and TRBJ2-7, is SQTIHQWPATLVQPVGSPLSLECTVEGTSNPNLYWYRQAAGRGLQLLFYSVGIGQISSEVPQNLSASRPQDRQFILSSKKLLLSDSGFYLCAWRGDFAYEQYFGPGTRLTVT.

On this clone: One base away lies a much larger clone, so this may be a sequencing read error. The chain couples TRBV9 to TRBJ2-5; maybe TRBD1 (9 bases). CDR3 length equals 14 residues. Trimming removed 3 bases from V and 8 bases from J, with 17 bases in between. CDR1 and CDR2 from the germline V gene are SGDLS and YYNGEE. This CDR3 reads CASSEGQGLDTQYF. The DNA of the CDR3 is TGTGCCAGCAGCGAGGGACAGGGACTAGATACCCAGTACTTC.

This clone was detected many times. V is TRBV5-1 and J is TRBJ2-7; a possible D gene is TRBD2 (6 bases). Germline V gene data show CDR1 as SGHRS and CDR2 as YFSETQ. CDR3 length: 12 residues. Trimming removed 4 bases from V and 6 bases from J, with 11 bases in between. The CDR3 DNA follows: TGCGCCAGCAGCCCATACGGGGGCGAGCAGTACTTC. As protein: CASSPYGGEQYF. Drawing the rest from reference TRBV5-1 and TRBJ2-7, the complete variable domain is KAGVTQTPRYLIKTRGQQVTLSCSPISGHRSVSWYQQTPGQGLQFLFEYFSETQRNKGNFPGRFSGRQFSNSRSEMNVSTLELGDSALYLCASSPYGGEQYFGPGTRLTVT.

Remarks on this clone: One end of the junction varies from germline; a read error may be responsible. The chain couples TRBV18 to TRBJ2-1; TRBD1 is a possible D gene (6 bases). The CDR3 contains 12 residues. Germline V lookup: CDR1 KGHSH, CDR2 LQKENI. CDR3 loop: CVSSRSGDEQFF. CDR3 in DNA: TGTGTCAGCTCCAGATCAGGGGATGAGCAGTTCTTC.